This entry is about one T cell receptor (beta chain). Its matching antigen is unknown. Trimming at V came to 4 bases and at J to 6 bases, leaving 19 bases not matched to a gene. CDR1 and CDR2 from the germline V gene are SGHDT and YYEEEE. The CDR3 is made up of 18 amino acids. Average productive template count per sample was about 40,773. TCRdb's copy holds only in-frame clones and misses some; the assay was immunoSEQ multiplex PCR. The table has about 19,000 clones, over 80% seen once. The sample originates from a study of STAT3 mutations in large granular lymphocyte leukemia. Study-level background: Over half of T-LGLL patients had one or more immunosuppressive regimens.

General study results and limits: Every T-cell large granular lymphocyte leukemia patient had at least one immunodominant TCR beta clonotype.

The V gene is TRBV5-6, the J gene TRBJ2-7; TRBD2 matches 10 bases. This receptor was obtained from a man aged 55 to 69 with T-cell large granular lymphocyte leukemia. Some clones in this sample may be carry-over from other donors' samples. The sample taken for sequencing was peripheral blood mononuclear cells. The CDR3 sequence is CASSNVGSSSGRRSEQYF. In DNA, the CDR3 is TGTGCCAGCAGCAACGTCGGGTCGTCTAGCGGGAGACGATCCGAGCAGTACTTC.